This passage covers 15 T cell receptor beta chains from one sample sequenced in a study of shared clonotypes between healthy human individuals. The table came from immunoSEQ multiplex PCR; TCRdb's copy has only in-frame clones and leaves some out. The sample includes nearly 1,000,000 clones, over 60% seen only once; the top ten take about 1.5%. Sample: memory CD4+ T cells sorted from blood. Specified subset: CD45RA-negative fraction. The receptor source for this set is a man between 18 and 35 years old in good health.

The chain combines TRBV7-2 with TRBJ1-1; D not resolved. Trimming removed 10 bases from V and 1 base from J, with 16 bases in between. CDR3 length equals 14 residues. Germline CDR1 SGHTA, CDR2 FQGNSA. CDR3 sequence (DNA): TGTGCCACCAAAGAGGGCAGACAGAACACTGAAGCTTTCTTT. It translates to CATKEGRQNTEAFF.

This clone was seen more than once but under ten times. The chain combines TRBV5-8 with TRBJ1-6; 8 bases are shared with TRBD1. The CDR3 extends over 14 amino acids. The germline gives CDR1 SGHTS, CDR2 YDEGEE. V shed 4 bases, J shed 5 bases, and the junction held 2 bases outside the gene matches. CDR3 coding DNA: TGTGCCAGCAGCCCGGACAGGGATAATTCACCCCTCCACTTT. Translated, it gives CASSPDRDNSPLHF.

The rearrangement uses TRBV10-3 and TRBJ2-7; D is perhaps TRBD2 (6 bases). CDR1 and CDR2 from the germline V gene are ENHRY and SYGVKD. Trimming removed 6 bases from V and 2 bases from J, with 8 bases in between. The CDR3 runs to 12 residues. As DNA, the CDR3 is TGTGCCATCAGCAGGGAGGCCTACGAGCAGTACTTC. Residues: CAISREAYEQYF.

This clone was detected a few times. The V call is TRBV28, the J call TRBJ2-2; tentatively, D is TRBD1 or TRBD2 (5 bases each). CDR1 is MDHEN, CDR2 SYDVKM, per germline. The CDR3 is 15 amino acids. Trimming stripped 5 bases from V and 3 bases from J, with 13 bases between. In DNA form, the CDR3 reads TGTGCCAGCAGTCCCGGGGACGGCTACACCGGGGAGCTGTTTTTT. Its translation is CASSPGDGYTGELFF. The full variable domain, completed using reference TRBV28 and TRBJ2-2, is DVKVTQSSRYLVKRTGEKVFLECVQDMDHENMFWYRQDPGLGLRLIYFSYDVKMKEKGDIPEGYSVSREKKERFSLILESASTNQTSMYLCASSPGDGYTGELFFGEGSRLTVL.

In its sample, this clone was seen a few times. V is TRBV5-1 and J is TRBJ1-6; TRBD1 agrees at 7 bases. There are 13 residues in the CDR3. Germline CDR1 is SGHRS and CDR2 is YFSETQ. Germline trimming cut 4 bases from V and 10 bases from J; bases unmatched to any gene: 5. As DNA, the CDR3 is TGCGCCAGCAGCAAAACAGGGGAATCACCCCTCCACTTT. The encoded protein is CASSKTGESPLHF. Full variable domain (outside the CDR3, taken from reference TRBV5-1 and TRBJ1-6): KAGVTQTPRYLIKTRGQQVTLSCSPISGHRSVSWYQQTPGQGLQFLFEYFSETQRNKGNFPGRFSGRQFSNSRSEMNVSTLELGDSALYLCASSKTGESPLHFGNGTRLTVT.

The chain is built from TRBV18 and TRBJ2-7, with D unresolved. The CDR3 runs to 15 residues. Germline V lookup: CDR1 KGHSH, CDR2 LQKENI. In DNA form, the CDR3 reads TGTGCTAGCAGCCGTTCGGCGGTGAGCTCCTACGAGCAGTACTTC. Amino acid sequence: CASSRSAVSSYEQYF.

CDR3 in amino acids: CASSNVQTDTQYF. DNA of the CDR3: TGCGCCAGCAGTAACGTACAGACAGATACGCAGTATTTT. The J gene is TRBJ2-3, the V gene TRBV10-1; no reliable D call. Germline V lookup: CDR1 WNHNN, CDR2 SYGVQD (reference sequence). This CDR3 has 13 amino acids. Trimming removed 5 bases at V and 3 bases at J, with 9 bases between.

This clone was seen once. CDR3 DNA sequence: TGCGCCAGCAGCCGCATTTCTTACAGGGGCGGGACTGAAGCTTTCTTT. It specifies CASSRISYRGGTEAFF. The chain links TRBV4-1 to TRBJ1-1; 7 nucleotides line up with TRBD1. This CDR3 has 16 amino acids. Germline assignment: CDR1 MGHRA and CDR2 YSYEKL. V was clipped by 4 bases and J by 5 bases; unmatched bases: 13.

The genes are TRBV5-5 and TRBJ2-5; D gene ambiguous. V was shortened by 2 bases and J by 4 bases, with 9 bases between the two germline ends. Germline values: CDR1 SGHKS, CDR2 YYEKEE (reference sequence). The CDR3 is 13 residues long. CDR3 in DNA: TGTGCCAGCAGCTTCGACCGGCCAGAGACCCAGTACTTC. Translation gives CASSFDRPETQYF.

The chain links TRBV6-6 to TRBJ2-5; weak D call: TRBD1 (5 bases). This CDR3 has 14 amino acids. V lost 2 bases and J lost 3, with 10 bases in between. Germline loops: CDR1 MNHNY, CDR2 SVGAGI (reference sequence). The CDR3 nucleotides read TGTGCCAGCAGTTACCCGACAGAGAAAGAGACCCAGTACTTC. Amino acids: CASSYPTEKETQYF.

This rearrangement joins TRBV28 to TRBJ1-3; D not certain. V was shortened by 5 bases and J by 4 bases, with 12 bases between the two germline ends. The CDR3 contains 14 residues. Germline V lookup: CDR1 MDHEN, CDR2 SYDVKM. The CDR3 protein is CASSPGIRGNTIYF. CDR3 coding DNA: TGTGCCAGCAGTCCGGGAATTAGGGGAAACACCATATATTTT. Together with reference TRBV28 and TRBJ1-3, the CDR3 gives the full variable domain: DVKVTQSSRYLVKRTGEKVFLECVQDMDHENMFWYRQDPGLGLRLIYFSYDVKMKEKGDIPEGYSVSREKKERFSLILESASTNQTSMYLCASSPGIRGNTIYFGEGSWLTVV.

This clone was seen more than once but under ten times. The rearrangement links TRBV7-2 to TRBJ2-5, with 11 bases identical to TRBD2. V trimming: 5 bases; J trimming: 9 bases; junction bases outside the gene matches: 14. The CDR3 loop spans 16 amino acids. From germline, CDR1 is SGHTA and CDR2 FQGNSA. The CDR3 nucleotides are TGTGCCAGCAGCCCAGCGACTAGCGGGGCTGGACATCCCCAGTACTTC. It encodes CASSPATSGAGHPQYF.

The J gene is TRBJ2-7, the V gene TRBV12-5; D is possibly TRBD1 (6 bases). The CDR3 runs to 11 residues. V was clipped by 7 bases and J by 4 bases, with 8 bases between them. Germline CDR1 is LGHNT and CDR2 is FRNRAP. The CDR3 DNA is TGTGCTAGTGCCAGGGGTTACGAGCAGTACTTC. Translation gives CASARGYEQYF.

The chain links TRBV7-2 to TRBJ2-7; 16 bases line up with TRBD2. The ends lost 2 bases at V and 1 base at J; junction bases unmatched: 2. This CDR3 has 17 residues. Germline values: CDR1 SGHTA, CDR2 FQGNSA. CDR3 sequence reads: CASSLSGLAGGSYEQYF. The DNA for the CDR3 is TGTGCCAGCAGCTTATCGGGACTAGCGGGAGGGTCCTACGAGCAGTACTTC.

The V and J genes are TRBV7-2 and TRBJ2-7; the D is unclear. CDR1 and CDR2 from the germline V gene are SGHTA and FQGNSA. V was shortened by 5 bases and J by 4 bases, with 18 bases between the two germline ends. The CDR3 consists of 15 residues. This CDR3 is CASSDAYSRNYEQYF. The CDR3 region has the DNA TGTGCCAGCAGCGACGCCTACTCTCGGAATTACGAGCAGTACTTC.